The clone carrying this T cell receptor beta chain was picked up many times. Template switching added a universal primer site; cDNA carried unique molecular identifiers. A single record per CDR3 protein comes from TCRdb applying MiXCR to the 5' RACE reads. The sample yields roughly 260,000 distinct CDR3 sequences, roughly 7.5% seen once. These data are taken from a study of identical twins. With V trimmed by 6 bases and J by 3 bases, 13 bases remained unmatched. The CDR3 is 17 amino acids. The sample was also reused in another study, on yellow fever vaccine responses in identical twins.

The sequencing sample was made of CD8+ T cells sorted from blood. J is TRBJ1-2 and V is TRBV12-3 or TRBV12-4; 10 bases map to TRBD1. The source of this sequence is a woman between 18 and 30 years old in good health. CDR3 bases: TGTGCCAGCAGAAGCCGGGACAGGGGTTCGGAAGACTATGGCTACACCTTC. It yields the protein CASRSRDRGSEDYGYTF.